Included here is one TCR beta chain sequence, with context. This CDR3 is 18 amino acids long. Germline loops: CDR1 SGHDT, CDR2 YYEEEE. Trimming took off 6 bases at V and 3 bases at J, with 25 bases between the two ends. Researchers sorted participants into cohorts using their self-reported clinical history. These data originate in a study of blood T cell repertoires in COVID-19. Overall study: Researchers got acute and convalescent COVID-19 samples from the United States, Italy and Spain. T cells, B-cell-depleted T cells, or PBMCs provided the cDNA or gDNA that served as material.

Clones were sequenced by immunoSEQ multiplex PCR, and TCRdb holds only the in-frame ones, with some missing. The sample comprises 140,000 to 150,000 clones, approximately 80% of which are singletons, and around 6% rests with the top ten. This TCR was recovered from a woman between 45 and 60 years old who had recovered from COVID-19. The genes are TRBV5-6 and TRBJ2-1, with D possibly TRBD1 on 6 matching bases. Sequencing was carried out using PBMCs or T cells enriched from blood (not recorded which). The CDR3 loop reads CASTPSDWGGQYYNEQFF. In DNA, the CDR3 is TGTGCCAGCACCCCTAGTGATTGGGGTGGACAGTACTACAATGAGCAGTTCTTC.